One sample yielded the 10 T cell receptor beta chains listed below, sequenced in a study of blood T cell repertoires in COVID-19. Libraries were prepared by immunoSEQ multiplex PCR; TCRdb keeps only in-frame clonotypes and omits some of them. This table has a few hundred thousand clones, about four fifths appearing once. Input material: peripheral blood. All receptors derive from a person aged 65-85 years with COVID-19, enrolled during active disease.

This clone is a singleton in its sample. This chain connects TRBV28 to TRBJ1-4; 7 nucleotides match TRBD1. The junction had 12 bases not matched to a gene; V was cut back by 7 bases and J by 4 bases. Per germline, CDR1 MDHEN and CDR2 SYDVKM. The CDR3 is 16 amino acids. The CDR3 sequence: CASKMNTGVINEKLFF. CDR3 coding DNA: TGTGCCAGCAAGATGAACACAGGGGTCATTAATGAAAAACTGTTTTTT.

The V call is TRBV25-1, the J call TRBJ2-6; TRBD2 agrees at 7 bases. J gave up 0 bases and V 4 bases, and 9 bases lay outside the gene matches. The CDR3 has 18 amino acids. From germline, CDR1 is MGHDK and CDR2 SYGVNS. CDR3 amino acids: CASSGRSREASGANVLTF. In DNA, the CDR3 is TGTGCCAGCAGTGGCAGGTCCCGGGAGGCCTCTGGGGCCAACGTCCTGACTTTC.

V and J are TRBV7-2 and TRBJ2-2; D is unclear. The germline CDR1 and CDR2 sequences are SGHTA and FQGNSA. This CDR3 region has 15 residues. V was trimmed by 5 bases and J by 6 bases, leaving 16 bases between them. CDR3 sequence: CASSPPPGWAGELFF. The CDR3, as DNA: TGTGCCAGCAGCCCCCCCCCGGGTTGGGCCGGGGAGCTGTTTTTT.

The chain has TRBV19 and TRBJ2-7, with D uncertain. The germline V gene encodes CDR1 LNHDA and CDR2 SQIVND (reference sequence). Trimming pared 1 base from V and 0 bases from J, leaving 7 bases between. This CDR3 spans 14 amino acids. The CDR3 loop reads CASSIGGSSYEQYF. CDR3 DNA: TGTGCCAGTAGTATAGGCGGCAGCTCCTACGAGCAGTACTTC.

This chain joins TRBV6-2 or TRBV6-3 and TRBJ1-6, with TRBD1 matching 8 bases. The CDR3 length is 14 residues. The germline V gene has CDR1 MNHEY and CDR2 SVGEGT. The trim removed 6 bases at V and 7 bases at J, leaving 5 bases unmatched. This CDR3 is CASSLRQGNSPLHF. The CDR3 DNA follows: TGTGCCAGCAGCCTCAGACAGGGGAATTCACCCCTCCACTTT.

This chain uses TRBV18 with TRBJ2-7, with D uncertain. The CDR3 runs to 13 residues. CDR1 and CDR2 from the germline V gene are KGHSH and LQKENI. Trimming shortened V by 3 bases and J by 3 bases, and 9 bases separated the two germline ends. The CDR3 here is CASSPETRYEQYF. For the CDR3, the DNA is TGTGCCAGCTCACCGGAGACTCGCTACGAGCAGTACTTC.

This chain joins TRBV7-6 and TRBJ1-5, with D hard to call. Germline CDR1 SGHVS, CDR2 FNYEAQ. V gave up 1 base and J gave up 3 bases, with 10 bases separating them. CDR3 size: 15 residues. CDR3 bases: TGTGCCAGCAGCTTAGGTGCCAGCGCCAATCAGCCCCAGCATTTT. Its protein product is CASSLGASANQPQHF.

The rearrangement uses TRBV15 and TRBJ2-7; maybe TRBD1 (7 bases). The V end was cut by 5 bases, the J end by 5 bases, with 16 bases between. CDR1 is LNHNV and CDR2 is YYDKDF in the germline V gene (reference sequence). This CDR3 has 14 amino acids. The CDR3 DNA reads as TGTGCCACCAGCGCGGGACAGATCAAGCACGAGCAGTACTTC. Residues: CATSAGQIKHEQYF.

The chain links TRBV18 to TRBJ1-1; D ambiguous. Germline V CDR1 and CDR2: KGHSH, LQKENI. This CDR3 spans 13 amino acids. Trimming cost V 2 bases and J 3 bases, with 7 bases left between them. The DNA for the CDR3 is TGTGCCAGCTCACCATCGGGATACACTGAAGCTTTCTTT. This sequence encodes CASSPSGYTEAFF.

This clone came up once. The CDR3 here is CASSLSEKRNLSYEQYF. The CDR3 region has the DNA TGTGCCAGCAGTTTATCGGAGAAAAGGAACCTTTCCTACGAGCAGTACTTC. The chain combines TRBV27 with TRBJ2-7, with D unresolved. V gave up 0 bases and J gave up 1 base, with 16 bases separating them. The CDR3 length is 17 residues. CDR1 and CDR2 (germline): MNHEY, SMNVEV (reference sequence).